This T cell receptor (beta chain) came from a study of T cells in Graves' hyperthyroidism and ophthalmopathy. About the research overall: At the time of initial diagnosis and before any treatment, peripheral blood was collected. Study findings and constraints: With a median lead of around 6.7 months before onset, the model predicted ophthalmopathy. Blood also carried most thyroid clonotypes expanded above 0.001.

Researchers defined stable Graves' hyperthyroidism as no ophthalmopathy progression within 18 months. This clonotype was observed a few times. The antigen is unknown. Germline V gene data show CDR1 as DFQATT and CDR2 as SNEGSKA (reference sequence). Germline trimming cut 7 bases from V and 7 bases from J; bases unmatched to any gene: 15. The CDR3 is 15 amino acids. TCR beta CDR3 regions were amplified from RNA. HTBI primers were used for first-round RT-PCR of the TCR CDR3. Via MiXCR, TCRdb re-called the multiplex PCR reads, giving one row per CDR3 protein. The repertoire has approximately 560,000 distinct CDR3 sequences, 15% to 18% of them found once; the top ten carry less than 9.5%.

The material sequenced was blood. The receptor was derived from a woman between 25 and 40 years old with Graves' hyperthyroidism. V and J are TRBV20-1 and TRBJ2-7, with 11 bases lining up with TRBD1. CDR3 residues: CSVPRGGQGDGEQYF. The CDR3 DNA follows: TGCAGTGTTCCGAGAGGGGGACAGGGGGATGGGGAGCAGTACTTC.